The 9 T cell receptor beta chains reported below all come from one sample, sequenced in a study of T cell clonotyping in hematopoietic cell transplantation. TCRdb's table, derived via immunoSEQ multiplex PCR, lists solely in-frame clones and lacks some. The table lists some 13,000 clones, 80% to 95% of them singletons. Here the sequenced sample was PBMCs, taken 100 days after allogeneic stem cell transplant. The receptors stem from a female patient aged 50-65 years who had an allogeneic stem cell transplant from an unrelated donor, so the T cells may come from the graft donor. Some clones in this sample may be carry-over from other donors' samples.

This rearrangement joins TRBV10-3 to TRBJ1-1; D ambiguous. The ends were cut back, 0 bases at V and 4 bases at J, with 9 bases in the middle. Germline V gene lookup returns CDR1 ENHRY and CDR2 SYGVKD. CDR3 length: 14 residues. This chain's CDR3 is CAISESAEATEAFF. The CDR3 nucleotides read TGTGCCATCAGTGAGTCGGCAGAAGCCACTGAAGCTTTCTTT.

CDR3: CASSGTGPNQPQHF. DNA of the CDR3: TGTGCCAGCAGTGGGACAGGACCCAATCAGCCCCAGCATTTT. This rearrangement joins TRBV27 to TRBJ1-5; 8 bases line up with TRBD1. V trimming: 5 bases; J trimming: 3 bases; junction bases outside the gene matches: 3. CDR1 is MNHEY and CDR2 is SMNVEV in the germline V gene (reference sequence). The CDR3 contains 14 residues.

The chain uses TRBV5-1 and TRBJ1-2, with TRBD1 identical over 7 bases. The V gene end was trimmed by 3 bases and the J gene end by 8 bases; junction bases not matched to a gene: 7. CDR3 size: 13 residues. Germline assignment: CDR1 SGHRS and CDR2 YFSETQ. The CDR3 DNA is TGCGCCAGCAGCTGGGACAGCCTGGGAGGCTACACCTTC. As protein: CASSWDSLGGYTF.

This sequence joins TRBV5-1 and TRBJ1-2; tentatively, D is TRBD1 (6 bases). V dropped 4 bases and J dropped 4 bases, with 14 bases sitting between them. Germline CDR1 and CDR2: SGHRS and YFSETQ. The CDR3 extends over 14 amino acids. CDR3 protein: CASSKSTGFYGYTF. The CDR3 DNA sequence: TGCGCCAGCAGCAAATCTACAGGGTTCTATGGCTACACCTTC.

For the CDR3, the DNA is TGCGCCAGCAGCCTCCGGACAGGGAGCTCCTACGAGCAGTACTTC. This encodes CASSLRTGSSYEQYF. V usage is TRBV4-3 and J usage is TRBJ2-7; 8 bases are shared with TRBD1. Germline CDR1 is LGHNA and CDR2 is YSLEER. V dropped 4 bases and J dropped 0; count of bases not matched to a gene: 5. The CDR3 is made up of 15 amino acids.

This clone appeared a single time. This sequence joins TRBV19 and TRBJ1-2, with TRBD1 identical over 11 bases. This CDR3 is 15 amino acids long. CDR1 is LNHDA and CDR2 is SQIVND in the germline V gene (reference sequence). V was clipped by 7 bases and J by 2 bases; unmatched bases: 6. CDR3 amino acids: CASIRTGGENYGYTF. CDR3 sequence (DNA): TGTGCCAGTATCAGGACAGGGGGCGAAAACTATGGCTACACCTTC.

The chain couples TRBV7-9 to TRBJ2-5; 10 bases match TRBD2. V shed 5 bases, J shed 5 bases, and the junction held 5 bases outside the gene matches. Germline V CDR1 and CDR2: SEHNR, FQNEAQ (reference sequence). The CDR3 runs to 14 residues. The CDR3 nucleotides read TGTGCCAGCAGCCCCACAGCGGGGGGGGAGACCCAGTACTTC. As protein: CASSPTAGGETQYF.

The CDR3 spells CATSSRLMNTEAFF. DNA of the CDR3: TGTGCCACCAGCTCGCGTCTTATGAACACTGAAGCTTTCTTT. The chain joins TRBV15 to TRBJ1-1; D is ambiguous. CDR1 and CDR2 (germline): LNHNV, YYDKDF (reference sequence). The CDR3 is 14 residues long. V was cut by 5 bases and J by 0 bases, with 10 bases left in between. The whole variable domain, remainder taken from reference TRBV15 and TRBJ1-1, is DAMVIQNPRYQVTQFGKPVTLSCSQTLNHNVMYWYQQKSSQAPKLLFHYYDKDFNNEADTPDNFQSRRPNTSFCFLDIRSPGLGDTAMYLCATSSRLMNTEAFFGQGTRLTVV.

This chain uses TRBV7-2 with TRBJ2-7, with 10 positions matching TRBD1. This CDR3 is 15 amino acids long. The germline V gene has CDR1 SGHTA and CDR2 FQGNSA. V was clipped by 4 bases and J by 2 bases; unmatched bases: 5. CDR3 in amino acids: CASSSRDRGAYEQYF. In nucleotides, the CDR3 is TGTGCCAGCAGCTCCCGGGACAGGGGTGCCTACGAGCAGTACTTC.